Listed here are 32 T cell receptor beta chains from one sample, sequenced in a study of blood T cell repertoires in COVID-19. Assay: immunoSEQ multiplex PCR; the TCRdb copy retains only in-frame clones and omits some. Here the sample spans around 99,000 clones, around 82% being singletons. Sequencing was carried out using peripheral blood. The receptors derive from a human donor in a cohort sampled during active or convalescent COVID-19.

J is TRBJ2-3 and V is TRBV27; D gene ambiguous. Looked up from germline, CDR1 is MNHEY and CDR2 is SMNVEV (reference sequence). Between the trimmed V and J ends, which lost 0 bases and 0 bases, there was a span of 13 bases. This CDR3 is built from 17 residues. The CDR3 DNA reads TGTGCCAGCAGTTTATCGTTTAGACATTCTAGCACAGATACGCAGTATTTT. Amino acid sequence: CASSLSFRHSSTDTQYF.

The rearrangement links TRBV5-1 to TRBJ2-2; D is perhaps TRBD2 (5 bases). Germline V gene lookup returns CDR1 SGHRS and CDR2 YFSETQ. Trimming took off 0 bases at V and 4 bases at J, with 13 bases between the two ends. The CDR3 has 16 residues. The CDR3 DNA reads TGCGCCAGCAGCTTGGTAGTAGGGAGTCTCACCGGGGAGCTGTTTTTT. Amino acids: CASSLVVGSLTGELFF.

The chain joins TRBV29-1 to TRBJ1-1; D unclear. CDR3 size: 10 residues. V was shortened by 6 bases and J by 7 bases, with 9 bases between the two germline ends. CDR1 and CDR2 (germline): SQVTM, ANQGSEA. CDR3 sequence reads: CSVGDLEAFF. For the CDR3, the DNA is TGCAGCGTAGGAGATCTTGAAGCTTTCTTT.

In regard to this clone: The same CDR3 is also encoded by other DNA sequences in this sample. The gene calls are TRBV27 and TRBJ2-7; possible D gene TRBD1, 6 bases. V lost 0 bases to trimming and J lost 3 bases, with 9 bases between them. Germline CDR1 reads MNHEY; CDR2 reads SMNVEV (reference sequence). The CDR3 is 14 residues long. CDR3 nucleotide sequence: TGTGCCAGCAGTTTATCTATAGGGGGCTACGAGCAGTACTTC. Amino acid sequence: CASSLSIGGYEQYF.

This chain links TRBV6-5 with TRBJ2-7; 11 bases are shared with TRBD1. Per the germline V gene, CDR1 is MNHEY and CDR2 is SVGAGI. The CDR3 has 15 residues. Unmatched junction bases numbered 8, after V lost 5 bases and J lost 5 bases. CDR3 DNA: TGTGCCAGCAGTAGCCGGGACAGGGGGTTCAACGAGCAGTACTTC. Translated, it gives CASSSRDRGFNEQYF.

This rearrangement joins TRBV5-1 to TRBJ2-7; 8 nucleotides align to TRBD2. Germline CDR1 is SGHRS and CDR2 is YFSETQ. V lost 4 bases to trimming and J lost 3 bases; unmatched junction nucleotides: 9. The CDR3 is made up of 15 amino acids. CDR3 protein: CASSATSGGIYEQYF. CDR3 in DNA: TGCGCCAGCAGCGCAACTAGCGGAGGAATCTACGAGCAGTACTTC.

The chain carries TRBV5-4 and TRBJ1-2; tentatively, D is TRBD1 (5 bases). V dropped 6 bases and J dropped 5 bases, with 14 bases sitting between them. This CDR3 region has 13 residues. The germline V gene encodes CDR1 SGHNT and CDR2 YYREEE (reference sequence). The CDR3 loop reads CASIAAGEYGYTF. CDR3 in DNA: TGTGCCAGCATCGCGGCGGGGGAATATGGCTACACCTTC.

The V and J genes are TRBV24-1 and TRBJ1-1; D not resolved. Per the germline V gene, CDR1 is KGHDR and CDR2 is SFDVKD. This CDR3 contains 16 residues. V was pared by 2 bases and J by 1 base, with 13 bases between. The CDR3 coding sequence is TGTGCCACCAGTGATTCCCGAGGGTTGGCGAACACTGAAGCTTTCTTT. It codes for CATSDSRGLANTEAFF.

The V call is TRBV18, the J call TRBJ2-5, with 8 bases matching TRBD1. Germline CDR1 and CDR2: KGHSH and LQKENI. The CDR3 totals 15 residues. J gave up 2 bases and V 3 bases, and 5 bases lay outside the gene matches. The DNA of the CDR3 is TGTGCCAGCTCACCCGGACAGGGTCGACAAGAGACCCAGTACTTC. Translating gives CASSPGQGRQETQYF.

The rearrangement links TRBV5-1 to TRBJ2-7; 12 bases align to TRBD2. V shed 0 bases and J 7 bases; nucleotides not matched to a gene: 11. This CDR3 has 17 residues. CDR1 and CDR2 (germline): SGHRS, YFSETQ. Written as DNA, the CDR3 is TGCGCCAGCAGCTTGGATTTTTGGACTAGCGGGAATGGGGAGCAGTACTTC. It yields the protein CASSLDFWTSGNGEQYF.

The CDR3, as DNA: TGTGCCAGCAGCTTCACCCTAGCGGGAGGGCTTAGTTCCTACGAGCAGTACTTC. Protein product: CASSFTLAGGLSSYEQYF. The chain recombines TRBV7-9 with TRBJ2-7; 12 bases line up with TRBD2. Unmatched junction bases numbered 10, after V lost 3 bases and J lost 1 base. Germline V gene sequence: CDR1 SEHNR, CDR2 FQNEAQ (reference sequence). This CDR3 comprises 18 residues.

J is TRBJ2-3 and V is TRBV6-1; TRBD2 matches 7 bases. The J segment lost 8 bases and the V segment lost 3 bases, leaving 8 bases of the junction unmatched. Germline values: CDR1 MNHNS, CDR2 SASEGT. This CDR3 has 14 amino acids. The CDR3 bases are TGTGCCAGCAGTGATAGGACTAGAGTCGCTACGCAGTATTTT. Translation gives CASSDRTRVATQYF.

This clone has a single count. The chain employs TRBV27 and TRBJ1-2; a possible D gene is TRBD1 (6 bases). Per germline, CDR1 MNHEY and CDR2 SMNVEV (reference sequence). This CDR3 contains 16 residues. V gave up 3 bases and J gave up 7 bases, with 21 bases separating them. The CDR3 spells CASSFQAPAGGAGYTF. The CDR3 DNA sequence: TGTGCCAGCAGTTTCCAGGCCCCGGCGGGGGGGGCTGGCTACACCTTC.

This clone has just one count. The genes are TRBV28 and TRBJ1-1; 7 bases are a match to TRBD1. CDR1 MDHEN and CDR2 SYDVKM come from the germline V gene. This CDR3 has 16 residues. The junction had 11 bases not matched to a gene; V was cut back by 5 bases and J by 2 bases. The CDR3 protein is CASSAYRGRGNTEAFF. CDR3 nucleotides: TGTGCCAGCAGTGCCTACAGGGGAAGGGGAAACACTGAAGCTTTCTTT.

The CDR3 sequence: CASSQGAWATGEQYF. In DNA form, the CDR3 reads TGTGCCAGCTCGCAAGGGGCTTGGGCTACTGGGGAGCAGTACTTC. The chain recombines TRBV18 with TRBJ2-7; D may be TRBD1 (5 bases). Deletions cut 6 bases from V and 7 bases from J, with 22 bases between. CDR1 is KGHSH, CDR2 LQKENI, per germline. The CDR3 runs 15 residues.

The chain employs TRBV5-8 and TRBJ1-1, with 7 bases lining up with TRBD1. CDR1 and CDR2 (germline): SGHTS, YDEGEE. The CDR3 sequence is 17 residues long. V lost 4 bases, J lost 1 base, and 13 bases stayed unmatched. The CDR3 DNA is TGTGCCAGCAGCCTGATCTATGGGACAGCTAAGAACACTGAAGCTTTCTTT. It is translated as CASSLIYGTAKNTEAFF.

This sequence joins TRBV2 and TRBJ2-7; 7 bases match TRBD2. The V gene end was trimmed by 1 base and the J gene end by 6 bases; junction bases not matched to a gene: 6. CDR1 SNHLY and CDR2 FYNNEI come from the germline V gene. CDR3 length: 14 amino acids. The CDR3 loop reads CASSEGLAVFEQYF. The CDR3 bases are TGTGCCAGCAGTGAAGGTCTAGCGGTTTTCGAGCAGTACTTC.

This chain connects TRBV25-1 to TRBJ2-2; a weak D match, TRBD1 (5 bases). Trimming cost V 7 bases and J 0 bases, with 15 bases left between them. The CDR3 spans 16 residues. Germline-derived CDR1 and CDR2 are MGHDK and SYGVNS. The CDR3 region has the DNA TGTGCCAGCATTCGCAGGGTCCGCGCGAACACCGGGGAGCTGTTTTTT. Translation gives CASIRRVRANTGELFF.

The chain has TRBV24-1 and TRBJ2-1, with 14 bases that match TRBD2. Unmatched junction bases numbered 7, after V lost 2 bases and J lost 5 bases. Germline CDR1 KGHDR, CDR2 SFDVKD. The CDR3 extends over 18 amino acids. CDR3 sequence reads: CATSDSSGLAGVDNEQFF. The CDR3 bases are TGTGCCACCAGTGATTCATCGGGACTAGCGGGAGTGGACAATGAGCAGTTCTTC.

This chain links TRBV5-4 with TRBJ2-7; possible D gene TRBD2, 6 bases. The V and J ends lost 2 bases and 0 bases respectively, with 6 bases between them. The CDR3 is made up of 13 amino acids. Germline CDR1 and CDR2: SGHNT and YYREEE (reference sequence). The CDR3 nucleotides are TGTGCCAGCAGCTTCGGGAGCTCCTACGAGCAGTACTTC. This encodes CASSFGSSYEQYF.

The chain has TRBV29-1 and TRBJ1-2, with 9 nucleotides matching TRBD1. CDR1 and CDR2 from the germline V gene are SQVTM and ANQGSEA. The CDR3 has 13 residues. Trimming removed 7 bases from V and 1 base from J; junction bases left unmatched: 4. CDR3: CSGGTGSNYGYTF. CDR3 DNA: TGCAGCGGAGGGACAGGGAGTAACTATGGCTACACCTTC.

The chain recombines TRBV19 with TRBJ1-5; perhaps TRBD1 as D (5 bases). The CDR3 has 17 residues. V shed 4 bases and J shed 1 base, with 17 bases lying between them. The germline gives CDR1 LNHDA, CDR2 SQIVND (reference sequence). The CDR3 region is CASSTPSRGVSNQPQHF. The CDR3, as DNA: TGTGCCAGTAGTACTCCCTCGCGGGGGGTAAGCAATCAGCCCCAGCATTTT.

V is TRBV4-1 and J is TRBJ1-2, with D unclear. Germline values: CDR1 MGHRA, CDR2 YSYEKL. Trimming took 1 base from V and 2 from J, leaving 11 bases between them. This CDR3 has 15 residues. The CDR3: CASSQAAGSNYGYTF. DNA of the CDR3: TGCGCCAGCAGCCAAGCAGCTGGGAGCAACTATGGCTACACCTTC.

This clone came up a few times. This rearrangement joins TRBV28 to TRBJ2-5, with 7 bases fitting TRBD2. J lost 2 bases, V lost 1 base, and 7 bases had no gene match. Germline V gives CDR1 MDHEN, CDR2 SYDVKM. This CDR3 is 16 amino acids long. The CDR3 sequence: CASSLYAGEGQETQYF. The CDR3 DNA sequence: TGTGCCAGCAGTTTATATGCGGGAGAGGGGCAAGAGACCCAGTACTTC. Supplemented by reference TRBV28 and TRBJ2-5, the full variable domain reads DVKVTQSSRYLVKRTGEKVFLECVQDMDHENMFWYRQDPGLGLRLIYFSYDVKMKEKGDIPEGYSVSREKKERFSLILESASTNQTSMYLCASSLYAGEGQETQYFGPGTRLLVL.

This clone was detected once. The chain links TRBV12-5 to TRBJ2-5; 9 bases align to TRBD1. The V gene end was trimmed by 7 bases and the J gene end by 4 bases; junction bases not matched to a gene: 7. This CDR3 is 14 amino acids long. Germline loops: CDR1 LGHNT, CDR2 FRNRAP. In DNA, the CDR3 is TGTGCTAGTGCCAAGTGGGGACAGGGAGAGACCCAGTACTTC. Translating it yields CASAKWGQGETQYF.

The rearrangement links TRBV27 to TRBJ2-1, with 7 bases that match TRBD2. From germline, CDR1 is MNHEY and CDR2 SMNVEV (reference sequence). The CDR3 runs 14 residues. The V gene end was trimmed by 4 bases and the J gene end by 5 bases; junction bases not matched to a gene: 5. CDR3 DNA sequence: TGTGCCAGCAGTTATCGGACTAGTAACAATGAGCAGTTCTTC. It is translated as CASSYRTSNNEQFF.

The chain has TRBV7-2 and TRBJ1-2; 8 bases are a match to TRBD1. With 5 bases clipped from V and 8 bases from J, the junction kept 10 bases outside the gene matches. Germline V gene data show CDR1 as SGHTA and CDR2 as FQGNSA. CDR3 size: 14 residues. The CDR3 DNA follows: TGTGCCAGCAGCGCTCGACAGGGGCTAGAAGGCTACACCTTC. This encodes CASSARQGLEGYTF.

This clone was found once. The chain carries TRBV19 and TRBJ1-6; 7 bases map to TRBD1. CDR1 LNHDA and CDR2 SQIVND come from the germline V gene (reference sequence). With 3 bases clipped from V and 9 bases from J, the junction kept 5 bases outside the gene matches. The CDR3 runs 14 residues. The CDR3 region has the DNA TGTGCCAGTAGTATCCAAGGGGGCGGTTCACCCCTCCACTTT. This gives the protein CASSIQGGGSPLHF.

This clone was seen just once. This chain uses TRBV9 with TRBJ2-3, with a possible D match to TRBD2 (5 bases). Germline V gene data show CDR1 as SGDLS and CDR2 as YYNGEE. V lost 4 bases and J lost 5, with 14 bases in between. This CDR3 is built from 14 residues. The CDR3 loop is CASSSRLREDTQYF. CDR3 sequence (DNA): TGTGCCAGCAGCTCCCGACTACGCGAAGATACGCAGTATTTT.

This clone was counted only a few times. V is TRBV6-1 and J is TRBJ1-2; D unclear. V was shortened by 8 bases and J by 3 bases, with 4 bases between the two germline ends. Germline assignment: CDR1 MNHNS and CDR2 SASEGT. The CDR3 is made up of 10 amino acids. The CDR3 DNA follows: TGTGCCAGCGCGGACTATGGCTACACCTTC. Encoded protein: CASADYGYTF.

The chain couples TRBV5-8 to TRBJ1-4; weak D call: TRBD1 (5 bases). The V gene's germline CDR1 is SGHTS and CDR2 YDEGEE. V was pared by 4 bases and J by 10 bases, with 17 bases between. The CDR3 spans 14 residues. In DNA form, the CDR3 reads TGTGCCAGCAGCCGACAGCACACGGGCGGAAAACTGTTTTTT. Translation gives CASSRQHTGGKLFF.

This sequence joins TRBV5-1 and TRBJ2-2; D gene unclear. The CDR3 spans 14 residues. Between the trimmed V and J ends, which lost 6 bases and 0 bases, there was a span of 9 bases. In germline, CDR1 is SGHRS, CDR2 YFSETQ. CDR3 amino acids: CASKEYSNTGELFF. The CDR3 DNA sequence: TGCGCCAGCAAGGAGTACTCGAACACCGGGGAGCTGTTTTTT.